These T cell receptor beta chains were read from a single sample in a study of blood T cell repertoires in COVID-19. Clones were sequenced by immunoSEQ multiplex PCR, and TCRdb holds only the in-frame ones, with some missing. The table has roughly 220,000 clones, more than 85% seen once. What was sequenced was peripheral blood. Receptors originate from a man in his 60s with acute or convalescent COVID-19. CDR3s include the opening cysteine and the closing phenylalanine or tryptophan. The D gene is left open where the match is weak. Some rows mark clone size as missing; the rest say once, few, many or name a class of expanded clone.

J	size	length	D	V	DNA	CDR3
TRBJ2-7	.	14	TRBD1	TRBV28	TGTGCCAGTCAGACCCCACAGGGGGCGCGGGAGCAGTACTTC	CASQTPQGAREQYF
TRBJ2-7	.	17	TRBD1	TRBV11-2	TGTGCCAGCAGCTTAGAGCCCAGGGGGCCCCAGGCCTACGAGCAGTACTTC	CASSLEPRGPQAYEQYF
TRBJ2-3	.	12	.	TRBV7-8	TGTGCCAGCAGCCCCCCTTCGGATACGCAGTATTTT	CASSPPSDTQYF
TRBJ2-3	.	16	.	TRBV9	TGTGCCAGCAGCGCACAGGGGGGGTTCAGCACAGATACGCAGTATTTT	CASSAQGGFSTDTQYF
TRBJ1-6	.	17	.	TRBV7-6	TGTGCCAGCAGCTTAGCCGCTGCAGGGGCCTCTAATTCACCCCTCCACTTT	CASSLAAAGASNSPLHF
TRBJ1-2	.	13	.	TRBV29-1	TGCAGCGGGGGGCCGTCAAGCGGCGCCGGCTACACCTTC	CSGGPSSGAGYTF
TRBJ2-3	.	16	TRBD2	TRBV11-1	TGTGCCAGCAGCTTCGGTGGCAGTGGGAGGGCAGATACGCAGTATTTT	CASSFGGSGRADTQYF
TRBJ1-2	.	14	TRBD1	TRBV9	TGTGCCAGCAGCGGGCGACAGGGAGTAGGTGGCTACACCTTC	CASSGRQGVGGYTF
TRBJ2-7	.	15	TRBD1	TRBV15	TGTGCCACCAGCAGAGGCGGGCAGGGGGCGTACGAGCAGTACTTC	CATSRGGQGAYEQYF
TRBJ1-4	.	15	TRBD1	TRBV19	TGTGCCAGTAGTATCTGGGACAGGGCTGGAGAAAAACTGTTTTTT	CASSIWDRAGEKLFF
TRBJ1-1	.	17	.	TRBV7-9	TGTGCCAGCAGCTTCGTTGGACAGTCACGGGGGAACACTGAAGCTTTCTTT	CASSFVGQSRGNTEAFF
TRBJ2-1	once	11	.	TRBV6-2/TRBV6-3	TGTGCCAGCAGTTACCAGACAGAGCAGTTCTTC	CASSYQTEQFF
TRBJ2-5	.	18	.	TRBV7-9	TGTGCCAGCAGCTTAGAGACAGGATCAGGGTTTCTCGTGGAGACCCAGTACTTC	CASSLETGSGFLVETQYF
TRBJ2-7	.	14	TRBD2	TRBV18	TGTGCCAGCTCCCCGGGGGGGCCCGGCTACGAGCAGTACTTC	CASSPGGPGYEQYF
TRBJ2-7	few	17	TRBD1	TRBV2	TGTGCCAGCAGTCGCGGGACAGGCAGTCGACCTCCCTACGAGCAGTACTTC	CASSRGTGSRPPYEQYF
TRBJ2-5	.	18	TRBD1	TRBV6-1	TGTGCCAGCAGTGAAGCGCGGGGGGACAGGGGGTACCAAGAGACCCAGTACTTC	CASSEARGDRGYQETQYF
TRBJ2-5	.	15	TRBD2	TRBV9	TGTGCCAGCAGCGTAGGTAGCGGGGGGCGGGAGACCCAGTACTTC	CASSVGSGGRETQYF
TRBJ1-1	once	16	.	TRBV21-1	TGTGCCAGCAGCCCCCGGGACAGGGTGTTTCCCACTGAAGCTTTCTTT	CASSPRDRVFPTEAFF
TRBJ2-2	.	14	.	TRBV9	TGTGCCAGCAGCACACACGCCGGGGCCGGGGAGCTGTTTTTT	CASSTHAGAGELFF
TRBJ1-1	.	15	.	TRBV4-3	TGCGCCAGCAGCCAAGAATCCGGGGGTTGGACTGAAGCTTTCTTT	CASSQESGGWTEAFF
TRBJ2-1	.	16	TRBD1	TRBV15	TGTGCCACCAGCAGGGGACAGCCATATACCAACAATGAGCAGTTCTTC	CATSRGQPYTNNEQFF
TRBJ2-7	.	14	TRBD1	TRBV27	TGTGCCAGCAGACCCGGGACAGGGGTTAACGAGCAGTACTTC	CASRPGTGVNEQYF
TRBJ1-4	.	15	.	TRBV19	TGTGCCACCGCCGGGGGGCCGGCAACTAATGAAAAACTGTTTTTT	CATAGGPATNEKLFF
TRBJ1-1	.	17	TRBD1	TRBV5-4	TGTGCCAGCAGCTACCCGGACAGGGGACGACGGAACACTGAAGCTTTCTTT	CASSYPDRGRRNTEAFF
TRBJ2-3	.	15	.	TRBV6-2/TRBV6-3	TGTGCCAGCAGTTATCGGCGGGGAGACACAGATACGCAGTATTTT	CASSYRRGDTDTQYF
TRBJ2-6	.	15	.	TRBV6-5	TGTGCCAGCAGTTACTCAGCATCTGGGGCCAACGTCCTGACTTTC	CASSYSASGANVLTF
TRBJ2-1	.	16	TRBD1	TRBV7-8	TGTGCCAGCAGAAGACAGGGTCAGAGCTCCTACAATGAGCAGTTCTTC	CASRRQGQSSYNEQFF
TRBJ2-5	.	14	TRBD2	TRBV29-1	TGCAGCGTCGCCTCGGGGGGAGGGAGGGAGACCCAGTACTTC	CSVASGGGRETQYF
TRBJ1-3	.	15	.	TRBV4-2	TGTGCCAGCAGCCACCCAGCGAACTCTGGAAACACCATATATTTT	CASSHPANSGNTIYF
TRBJ2-3	.	15	TRBD2	TRBV5-1	TGCGCCAGCAGCACCGGCGGGGGGGGCACAGATACGCAGTATTTT	CASSTGGGGTDTQYF
TRBJ1-4	.	15	TRBD1	TRBV2	TGTGCCAGCACTCGGGACAGGGGGTCTAATGAAAAACTGTTTTTT	CASTRDRGSNEKLFF
TRBJ2-7	once	13	.	TRBV11-3	TGTGCCAGCAGCTTAGGGGCCAACTACGAGCAGTACTTC	CASSLGANYEQYF
TRBJ1-5	.	16	.	TRBV19	TGTGCCAGTAGTCTACATATAAACAGGGCTAATCAGCCCCAGCATTTT	CASSLHINRANQPQHF
TRBJ1-4	.	14	TRBD1	TRBV5-1	TGCGCCAGCAGCCCGGGACAGGGGAAAGAAAAACTGTTTTTT	CASSPGQGKEKLFF
TRBJ2-5	.	15	.	TRBV6-5	TGTGCCAGCAGGATGACTAACTGGTACCAAGAGACCCAGTACTTC	CASRMTNWYQETQYF
TRBJ2-7	.	15	TRBD1	TRBV28	TGTGCCAGCAGTTTACCGGGCAGGGGGCGATTCGAGCAGTACTTC	CASSLPGRGRFEQYF
TRBJ1-5	.	16	TRBD1	TRBV6-6	TGTGCCAGCAGACAGGGGACAGGGAGAAGCAATCAGCCCCAGCATTTT	CASRQGTGRSNQPQHF
TRBJ2-1	.	14	.	TRBV7-9	TGTGCCAGCAGCTCCGAACTGTCCGCCGGTGAGCAGTTCTTC	CASSSELSAGEQFF
TRBJ1-6	few	15	TRBD1	TRBV5-5	TGTGCCAGCAGCTGGGACAGGGGAGTGATTTCACCCCTCCACTTT	CASSWDRGVISPLHF
TRBJ1-1	.	15	TRBD1	TRBV12-5	TGTGCTAGTGGTTTGGGTCCCGGGACAGGGAAGGTAGCTTTCTTT	CASGLGPGTGKVAFF
TRBJ2-1	.	17	TRBD2	TRBV7-6	TGTGCCAGCAGCTACAGGACTAGCGGGGGGGGGTGGAATGAGCAGTTCTTC	CASSYRTSGGGWNEQFF
TRBJ1-2	.	15	.	TRBV6-5	TGTGCCAGCAGTTACGGGGGGACGGGTAACTATGGCTACACCTTC	CASSYGGTGNYGYTF
TRBJ2-7	.	14	.	TRBV18	TGTGCCAGCTCACCACCGTCACAGACCCACGAGCAGTACTTC	CASSPPSQTHEQYF
TRBJ2-3	.	17	TRBD2	TRBV16	TGTGCCAGCAGCCAATCTGTAGCGGGGGGTGCCACAGATACGCAGTATTTT	CASSQSVAGGATDTQYF
TRBJ2-1	.	17	TRBD2	TRBV2	TGTGCCAGCAGTGGTCGGGGCCGCGGGGGGTCCTACAATGAGCAGTTCTTC	CASSGRGRGGSYNEQFF
TRBJ1-2	.	16	.	TRBV7-6	TGTGCCAGCAGCTTAGGTGGTCGGGGGGCTTCTGAAGGCTACACCTTC	CASSLGGRGASEGYTF
TRBJ1-6	.	16	.	TRBV4-1	TGCGCCAGCAGCCAAGTCCAAAACGGGGATAATTCACCCCTCCACTTT	CASSQVQNGDNSPLHF
TRBJ1-4	once	17	.	TRBV5-6	TGTGCCAGCAGCCGGGACACCACCCCTTCAACTAATGAAAAACTGTTTTTT	CASSRDTTPSTNEKLFF
TRBJ1-1	.	13	.	TRBV9	TGTGCCAGCAGCCCTCCCCTCCTAACTGAAGCTTTCTTT	CASSPPLLTEAFF
TRBJ2-3	.	13	TRBD2	TRBV9	TGTGCCAGCAACGGGGGGACCACAGATACGCAGTATTTT	CASNGGTTDTQYF
TRBJ2-2	.	15	.	TRBV7-2	TGTGCCAGCAGCCCCCGACTAGGGCCACGCCGGGAGCTGTTTTTT	CASSPRLGPRRELFF
TRBJ2-7	.	14	.	TRBV13	TGTGCCAGCAGGAAGATGGACAACCTCCCCGAGCAGTACTTC	CASRKMDNLPEQYF
TRBJ1-5	.	14	.	TRBV4-1	TGCGCCAGCAGCCTCCATGGGGGCGATCAGCCCCAGCATTTT	CASSLHGGDQPQHF
TRBJ1-2	.	13	.	TRBV7-9	TGTGCCATACTCGGACAGACTAACTATGGCTACACCTTC	CAILGQTNYGYTF
TRBJ2-1	.	17	TRBD2	TRBV9	TGTGCCAGCAGCGTAGATGGTCTAGCGGGGGTATTGAATGAGCAGTTCTTC	CASSVDGLAGVLNEQFF
TRBJ2-7	.	18	TRBD2	TRBV9	TGTGCCAGCAGCGTAGACGACCTCCGGCGGGGGGCCTCCTACGAGCAGTACTTC	CASSVDDLRRGASYEQYF
TRBJ2-5	.	14	.	TRBV6-5	TGTGCCAGCAGTTCTAGGCCTACAGGAGAGACCCAGTACTTC	CASSSRPTGETQYF